The rows below give T cell receptor beta chains drawn from one sample of a study of T cell responses to AZD1222 COVID-19 vaccine. Method: immunoSEQ multiplex PCR; TCRdb's copy keeps in-frame clones and lacks some. The sample shows 160,000 or so clones, around 94% of them seen only once. The sample in question was peripheral blood, obtained 28 days after the second AZD1222 dose. The receptor source for this set is an adult who received the AZD1222 COVID-19 vaccine. Both conserved end residues are part of each CDR3. A D gene is named only where the DNA matches it firmly. Size is omitted from some rows. Given values are once, few, many or a class for expanded clones.

once	TRBJ1-6	TRBV5-1	NA	CASSPSPGQGSPLHF	TGCGCCAGCAGCCCGTCACCGGGGCAGGGTTCACCCCTCCACTTT
NA	TRBJ2-7	TRBV13	NA	CASSPKNRGGYEQYF	TGTGCCAGCAGCCCTAAGAACAGGGGGGGTTACGAGCAGTACTTC
NA	TRBJ2-2	TRBV4-2	NA	CASSQDPLAANTGELFF	TGTGCCAGCAGCCAAGACCCGCTAGCAGCGAACACCGGGGAGCTGTTTTTT
NA	TRBJ2-1	TRBV3-1/TRBV3-2	NA	CASSQYGPVPHEQFF	TGTGCCAGCAGCCAATACGGGCCCGTTCCCCATGAGCAGTTCTTC
NA	TRBJ2-2	TRBV24-1	NA	CATSDFTGELFF	TGTGCCACCAGTGATTTTACCGGGGAGCTGTTTTTT
NA	TRBJ1-2	TRBV18	NA	CASSPRGEYGYTF	TGTGCCAGCTCCCCTCGGGGAGAATATGGCTACACCTTC
NA	TRBJ2-1	TRBV4-1	TRBD1	CASTQLRDRGGEQFF	TGCGCCAGCACTCAACTCCGGGACAGGGGCGGCGAGCAGTTCTTC
NA	TRBJ1-1	TRBV28	NA	CASSPLDSQLNTEAFF	TGTGCCAGCAGTCCCCTGGACAGTCAATTGAACACTGAAGCTTTCTTT
NA	TRBJ1-5	TRBV7-8	NA	CASSPSFSNQPQHF	TGTGCCAGCAGCCCCTCTTTTAGCAATCAGCCCCAGCATTTT
NA	TRBJ1-3	TRBV30	NA	CAWSVPQGRNTIYF	TGTGCCTGGAGTGTACCCCAGGGGAGGAACACCATATATTTT
NA	TRBJ1-1	TRBV19	NA	CASYPDTSNTEAFF	TGTGCCAGTTATCCGGACACAAGTAACACTGAAGCTTTCTTT
NA	TRBJ1-1	TRBV5-6	NA	CASSLIGVNTEAFF	TGTGCCAGCAGCTTGATAGGAGTGAACACTGAAGCTTTCTTT
NA	TRBJ1-1	TRBV5-1	NA	CASSLGLPNTEAFF	TGCGCCAGCAGCTTGGGACTGCCGAACACTGAAGCTTTCTTT
NA	TRBJ1-2	TRBV30	NA	CAWSAAGQGHGYTF	TGTGCCTGGAGTGCTGCGGGGCAGGGTCATGGCTACACCTTC
NA	TRBJ2-1	TRBV12-5	TRBD2	CASGPPPGQPGLAGAYEQFF	TGTGCTAGTGGCCCTCCACCGGGACAGCCGGGACTAGCGGGAGCTTATGAGCAGTTCTTC
once	TRBJ1-3	TRBV6-6	TRBD1	CASSSPRGRTGNTIYF	TGTGCCAGCAGTTCTCCCAGGGGGAGGACTGGAAACACCATATATTTT
once	TRBJ1-4	TRBV4-3	NA	CASSQGTGFNEKLFF	TGCGCCAGCAGCCAAGGGACCGGTTTTAATGAAAAACTGTTTTTT
NA	TRBJ1-2	TRBV5-1	TRBD1	CASSQPTTGSNGYTF	TGCGCCAGCAGCCAACCCACGACAGGGAGTAATGGCTACACCTTC
NA	TRBJ1-2	TRBV6-5	NA	CASSITGTEGYGYTF	TGTGCCAGCAGCATTACCGGGACGGAGGGGTATGGCTACACCTTC
NA	TRBJ2-3	TRBV9	TRBD2	CASSREGSDTQYF	TGTGCCAGCAGCCGGGAGGGATCGGATACGCAGTATTTT
NA	TRBJ2-7	TRBV10-3	TRBD1	CAISGGTGTYEQYF	TGTGCCATCAGTGGAGGGACAGGGACTTACGAGCAGTACTTC
NA	TRBJ2-1	TRBV28	NA	CAAKRVGAYNEQFF	TGTGCCGCCAAACGGGTTGGGGCATACAATGAGCAGTTCTTC
NA	TRBJ2-2	TRBV3-1/TRBV3-2	NA	CASSPLRGGELFF	TGTGCCAGCAGCCCCCTTAGGGGCGGGGAGCTGTTTTTT
NA	TRBJ2-1	TRBV29-1	TRBD2	CSVEIRLAGRVDEQFF	TGCAGCGTTGAAATACGGTTAGCGGGAAGGGTCGATGAGCAGTTCTTC
NA	TRBJ2-1	TRBV7-2	NA	CASSLLVSSYNEQFF	TGTGCCAGCAGCTTACTAGTGAGCTCCTACAATGAGCAGTTCTTC
NA	TRBJ2-1	TRBV28	TRBD1	CASREPGQGNVEQFF	TGTGCCAGCAGGGAGCCGGGACAGGGTAATGTTGAGCAGTTCTTC
NA	TRBJ2-7	TRBV18	NA	CASSPGTTSYEQYF	TGTGCCAGCTCACCAGGGACGACCTCCTACGAGCAGTACTTC
NA	TRBJ1-6	TRBV27	NA	CASSLYNPRNSPLHF	TGTGCCAGCAGTTTATACAACCCTCGTAATTCACCCCTCCACTTT
few	TRBJ2-3	TRBV27	TRBD2	CASSFLGGTSGTTDTQYF	TGTGCCAGCAGTTTCCTCGGAGGGACTAGCGGGACCACAGATACGCAGTATTTT
NA	TRBJ1-1	TRBV4-3	NA	CASSQDERGDGAFF	TGCGCCAGCAGCCAAGATGAGCGGGGGGATGGCGCTTTCTTT
NA	TRBJ2-1	TRBV21-1	NA	CASSKGAGRPFNEQFF	TGTGCCAGCAGCAAAGGGGCGGGAAGGCCTTTCAATGAGCAGTTCTTC
NA	TRBJ1-4	TRBV6-2/TRBV6-3	NA	CASSSPYRDIGDEKLFF	TGTGCCAGCAGTTCTCCTTACCGGGACATAGGGGACGAAAAACTGTTTTTT
NA	TRBJ1-1	TRBV7-9	NA	CASSGWNTEAFF	TGTGCCAGCAGCGGGTGGAACACTGAAGCTTTCTTT
NA	TRBJ2-7	TRBV28	NA	CASSPGRYEQYF	TGTGCCAGCAGCCCAGGGAGGTACGAGCAGTACTTC
NA	TRBJ2-2	TRBV5-8	TRBD2	CASSRGLAVNTGELFF	TGTGCCAGCAGCAGGGGACTAGCGGTGAACACCGGGGAGCTGTTTTTT
NA	TRBJ1-1	TRBV27	NA	CASSLGAGTMNTEAFF	TGTGCCAGCAGTTTAGGAGCAGGTACCATGAACACTGAAGCTTTCTTT
NA	TRBJ1-6	TRBV28	NA	CASSAMEGGLNSPLHF	TGTGCCAGCTCCGCGATGGAAGGGGGGCTTAATTCACCCCTCCACTTT
NA	TRBJ1-2	TRBV5-1	NA	CASSTPHEMGDYGYTF	TGCGCCAGCAGCACGCCACATGAGATGGGTGACTATGGCTACACCTTC
NA	TRBJ1-5	TRBV2	NA	CASSEGAVGPQHF	TGTGCCAGCAGTGAAGGCGCCGTCGGGCCCCAGCATTTT
NA	TRBJ2-7	TRBV7-9	NA	CASSFSGGHEQYF	TGTGCCAGCAGCTTTAGCGGCGGGCACGAGCAGTACTTC
NA	TRBJ2-1	TRBV11-2	TRBD2	CASSLGRTSGSRTDEQFF	TGTGCCAGCAGCTTAGGAAGGACTAGCGGGAGTCGAACGGATGAGCAGTTCTTC
NA	TRBJ1-4	TRBV7-9	NA	CASSLGEVATNEKLFF	TGTGCCAGCAGCTTAGGTGAAGTTGCAACTAATGAAAAACTGTTTTTT
NA	TRBJ2-5	TRBV11-2	NA	CASRRTEETQYF	TGTGCCAGCCGACGGACGGAAGAGACCCAGTACTTC
once	TRBJ2-1	TRBV7-9	NA	CAVRASDSYNEQFF	TGTGCCGTGAGGGCTAGCGACTCCTACAATGAGCAGTTCTTC
few	TRBJ1-1	TRBV28	NA	CASSLGALNTEAFF	TGTGCCAGCAGCCTCGGGGCCCTGAACACTGAAGCTTTCTTT
NA	TRBJ1-2	TRBV3-1/TRBV3-2	NA	CASSQEGTSYGYTF	TGTGCCAGCAGCCAAGAGGGGACATCATATGGCTACACCTTC
NA	TRBJ1-3	TRBV4-1	NA	CASSQLFSVGIGNTIYF	TGCGCCAGCAGCCAATTATTCTCCGTGGGGATCGGAAACACCATATATTTT
once	TRBJ2-1	TRBV27	TRBD2	CASSSLSSGGYNEQFF	TGTGCCAGCAGTTCCCTGTCGAGCGGGGGTTACAATGAGCAGTTCTTC
NA	TRBJ1-5	TRBV6-5	TRBD1	CASSSGQWGDQPQHF	TGTGCCAGCAGTTCGGGACAGTGGGGAGATCAGCCCCAGCATTTT